This T cell receptor (beta chain) was identified during a study of blood T cells in healthy people across ages. Across the study: Template switching caught about one barcoded beta molecule for each two T cells.

Trimming shortened V by 6 bases and J by 0 bases, and 16 bases separated the two germline ends. The length of the CDR3 is 16 residues. Germline values: CDR1 MDHEN, CDR2 SYDVKM. Next came a second PCR, run for about 7 to 12 cycles, which used a sample-barcoded 5' primer along with a J-beta primer mix. TCRdb re-analysed the 5' RACE reads in MiXCR, keeping a single row per CDR3 protein. The sample contains 1.5 million to 2 million distinct CDR3 sequences, roughly 49% of which appear only once. The gene calls are TRBV28 and TRBJ2-3; D gene uncertain. This sequence originates from a woman between 40 and 50 years old in good health. The material sequenced was blood. The CDR3: CASSPRVETSTDTQYF. In DNA form, the CDR3 reads TGTGCCAGCAGCCCCCGTGTAGAAACTAGCACAGATACGCAGTATTTT.